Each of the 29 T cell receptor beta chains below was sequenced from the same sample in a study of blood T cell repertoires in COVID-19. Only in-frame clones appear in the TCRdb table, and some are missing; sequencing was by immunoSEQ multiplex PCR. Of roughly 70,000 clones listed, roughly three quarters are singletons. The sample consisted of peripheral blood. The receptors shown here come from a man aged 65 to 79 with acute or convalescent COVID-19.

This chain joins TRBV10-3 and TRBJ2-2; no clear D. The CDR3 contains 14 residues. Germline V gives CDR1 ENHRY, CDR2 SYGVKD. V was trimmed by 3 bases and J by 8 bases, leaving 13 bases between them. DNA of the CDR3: TGTGCCATCAGTGAAAAACTCAAAGAGGGGGAGCTGTTTTTT. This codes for CAISEKLKEGELFF.

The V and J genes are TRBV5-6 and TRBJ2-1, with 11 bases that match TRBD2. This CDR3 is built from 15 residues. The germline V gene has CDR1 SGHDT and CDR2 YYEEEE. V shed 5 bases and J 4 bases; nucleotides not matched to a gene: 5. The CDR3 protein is CASRPGLAVYNEQFF. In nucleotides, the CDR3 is TGTGCCAGCAGGCCGGGACTAGCGGTGTACAATGAGCAGTTCTTC.

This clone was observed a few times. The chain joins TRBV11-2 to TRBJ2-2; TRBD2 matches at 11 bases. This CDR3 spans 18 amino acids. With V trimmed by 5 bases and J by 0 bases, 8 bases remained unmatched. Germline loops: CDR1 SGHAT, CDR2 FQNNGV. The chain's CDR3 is CASSPWTSGSSNTGELFF. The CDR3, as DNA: TGTGCCAGCAGCCCCTGGACTAGCGGGTCATCGAACACCGGGGAGCTGTTTTTT.

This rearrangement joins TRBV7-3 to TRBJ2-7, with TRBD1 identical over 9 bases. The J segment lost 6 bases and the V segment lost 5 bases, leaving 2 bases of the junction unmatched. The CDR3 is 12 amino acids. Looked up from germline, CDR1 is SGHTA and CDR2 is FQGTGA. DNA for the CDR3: TGTGCCAGCAGCGCGACAGGGGGCGAGCAGTACTTC. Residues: CASSATGGEQYF.

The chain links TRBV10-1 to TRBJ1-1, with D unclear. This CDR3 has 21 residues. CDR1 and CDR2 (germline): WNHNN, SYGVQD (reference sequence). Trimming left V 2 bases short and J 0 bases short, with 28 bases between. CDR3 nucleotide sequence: TGCGCCAGCAGTGAGCCGAAGAGTAGCGGGTCAGACCCCTCTGTGAACACTGAAGCTTTCTTT. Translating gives CASSEPKSSGSDPSVNTEAFF.

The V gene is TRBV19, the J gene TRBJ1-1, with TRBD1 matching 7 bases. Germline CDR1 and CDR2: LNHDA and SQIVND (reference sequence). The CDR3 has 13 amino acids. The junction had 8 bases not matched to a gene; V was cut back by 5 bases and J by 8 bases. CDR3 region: CASSAQPGQEAFF. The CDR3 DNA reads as TGTGCCAGTAGTGCACAACCGGGACAGGAAGCTTTCTTT.

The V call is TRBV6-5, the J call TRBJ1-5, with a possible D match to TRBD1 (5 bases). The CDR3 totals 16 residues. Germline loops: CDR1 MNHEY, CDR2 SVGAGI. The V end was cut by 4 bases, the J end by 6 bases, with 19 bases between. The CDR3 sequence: CASSSVGGTSGQPQHF. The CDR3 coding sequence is TGTGCCAGCAGTTCGGTCGGGGGGACCTCGGGTCAGCCCCAGCATTTT.

CDR3: CASSREIGNTIYF. CDR3 bases: TGTGCCAGCAGCCGGGAAATTGGGAACACCATATATTTT. V and J are TRBV12-3 or TRBV12-4 and TRBJ1-3; D gene uncertain. V lost 6 bases and J 7 bases, leaving 13 bases between the germline ends. This CDR3 has 13 amino acids.

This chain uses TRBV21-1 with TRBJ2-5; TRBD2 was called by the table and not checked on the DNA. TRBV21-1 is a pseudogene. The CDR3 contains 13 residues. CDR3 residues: CATASGIKETQYF. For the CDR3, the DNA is TGTGCCACGGCCTCGGGAATCAAAGAGACCCAGTACTTC.

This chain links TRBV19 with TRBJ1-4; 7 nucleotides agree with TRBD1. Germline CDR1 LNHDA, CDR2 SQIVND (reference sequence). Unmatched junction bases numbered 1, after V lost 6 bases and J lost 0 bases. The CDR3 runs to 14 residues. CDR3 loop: CASSGTATNEKLFF. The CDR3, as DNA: TGTGCCAGTAGCGGGACAGCAACTAATGAAAAACTGTTTTTT. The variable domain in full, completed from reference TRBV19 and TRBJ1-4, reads DGGITQSPKYLFRKEGQNVTLSCEQNLNHDAMYWYRQDPGQGLRLIYYSQIVNDFQKGDIAEGYSVSREKKESFPLTVTSAQKNPTAFYLCASSGTATNEKLFFGSGTQLSVL.

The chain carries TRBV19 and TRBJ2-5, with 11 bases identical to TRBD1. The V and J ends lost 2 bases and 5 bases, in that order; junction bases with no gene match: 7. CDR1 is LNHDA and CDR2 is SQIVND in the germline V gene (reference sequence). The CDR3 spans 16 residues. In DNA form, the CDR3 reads TGTGCCAGTAGTATACGGGGACAGGGGGTTGGCGAGACCCAGTACTTC. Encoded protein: CASSIRGQGVGETQYF.

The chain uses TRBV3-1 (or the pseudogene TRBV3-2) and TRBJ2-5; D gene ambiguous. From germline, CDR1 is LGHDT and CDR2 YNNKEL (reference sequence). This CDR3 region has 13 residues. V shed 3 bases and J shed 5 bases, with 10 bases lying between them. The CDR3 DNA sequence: TGTGCCAGCAGCCACTCCCCGAGGGAGACCCAGTACTTC. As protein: CASSHSPRETQYF.

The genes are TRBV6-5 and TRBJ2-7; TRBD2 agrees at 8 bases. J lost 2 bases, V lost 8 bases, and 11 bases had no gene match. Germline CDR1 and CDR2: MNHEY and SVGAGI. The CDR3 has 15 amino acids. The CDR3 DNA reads TGTGCCAGCGCCACCAGCGGGAGTGGTGCCTACGAGCAGTACTTC. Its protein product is CASATSGSGAYEQYF.

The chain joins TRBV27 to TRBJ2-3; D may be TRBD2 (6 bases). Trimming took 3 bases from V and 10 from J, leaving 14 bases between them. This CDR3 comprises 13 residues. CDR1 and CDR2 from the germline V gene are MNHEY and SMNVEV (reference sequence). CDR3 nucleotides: TGTGCCAGCAGTTTCGGTGCGGGGCGCGCGCAGTATTTT. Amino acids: CASSFGAGRAQYF.

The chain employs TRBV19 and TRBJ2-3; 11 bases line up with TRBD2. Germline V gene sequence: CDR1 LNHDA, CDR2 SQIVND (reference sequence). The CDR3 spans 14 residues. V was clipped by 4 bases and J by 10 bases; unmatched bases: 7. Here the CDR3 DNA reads TGTGCCAGTAGTACTACTAGCGGGAGCGTGTCGCAGTATTTT. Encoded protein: CASSTTSGSVSQYF.

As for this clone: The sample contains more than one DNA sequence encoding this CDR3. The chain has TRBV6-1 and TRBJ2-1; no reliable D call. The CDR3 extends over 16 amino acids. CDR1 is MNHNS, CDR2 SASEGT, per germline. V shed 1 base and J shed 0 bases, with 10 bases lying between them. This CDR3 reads CASSEGPLSSYNEQFF. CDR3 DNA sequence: TGTGCCAGCAGTGAAGGTCCGTTGAGCTCCTACAATGAGCAGTTCTTC.

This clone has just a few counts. The DNA of the CDR3 is TGTGCCAGCACTCGCGGGATGTACAATGAGCAGTTCTTC. This gives the protein CASTRGMYNEQFF. V and J are TRBV27 and TRBJ2-1, with a possible D match to TRBD2 (6 bases). Trimming took off 7 bases at V and 4 bases at J, with 11 bases between the two ends. Germline-derived CDR1 and CDR2 are MNHEY and SMNVEV (reference sequence). The length of the CDR3 is 13 residues.

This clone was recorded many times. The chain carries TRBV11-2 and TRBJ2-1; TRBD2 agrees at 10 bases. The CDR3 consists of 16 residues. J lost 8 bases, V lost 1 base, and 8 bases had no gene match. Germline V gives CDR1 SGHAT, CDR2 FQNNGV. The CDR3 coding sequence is TGTGCCAGCAGCTTAGTAGCGGGAGGAATTTGGGATGAGCAGTTCTTC. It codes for CASSLVAGGIWDEQFF.

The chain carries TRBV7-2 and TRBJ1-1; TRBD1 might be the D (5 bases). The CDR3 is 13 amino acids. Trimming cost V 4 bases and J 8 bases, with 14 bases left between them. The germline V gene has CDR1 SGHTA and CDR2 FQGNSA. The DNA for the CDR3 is TGTGCCAGCAGCTCCACGGGGGGGGAGGAAGCTTTCTTT. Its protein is CASSSTGGEEAFF.

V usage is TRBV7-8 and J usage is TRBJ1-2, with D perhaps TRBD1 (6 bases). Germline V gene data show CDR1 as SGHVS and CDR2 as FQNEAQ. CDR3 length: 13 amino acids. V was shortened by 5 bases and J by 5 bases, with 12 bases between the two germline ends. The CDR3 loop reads CASSPWTDYGYTF. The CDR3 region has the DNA TGTGCCAGCAGCCCCTGGACAGATTATGGCTACACCTTC.

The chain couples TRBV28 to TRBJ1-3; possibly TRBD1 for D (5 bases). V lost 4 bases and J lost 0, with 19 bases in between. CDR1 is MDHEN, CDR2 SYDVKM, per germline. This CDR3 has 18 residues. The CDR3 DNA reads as TGTGCCAGCAGTTCGCCCACTACAGGTGTGAGCTCTGGAAACACCATATATTTT. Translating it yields CASSSPTTGVSSGNTIYF.

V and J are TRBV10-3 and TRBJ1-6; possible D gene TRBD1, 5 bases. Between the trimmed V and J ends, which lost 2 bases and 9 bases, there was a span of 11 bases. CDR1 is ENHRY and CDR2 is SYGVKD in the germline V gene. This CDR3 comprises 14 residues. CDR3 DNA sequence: TGTGCCATCAGTGAGACAGGTCTGGGTTCACCCCTCCACTTT. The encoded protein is CAISETGLGSPLHF.

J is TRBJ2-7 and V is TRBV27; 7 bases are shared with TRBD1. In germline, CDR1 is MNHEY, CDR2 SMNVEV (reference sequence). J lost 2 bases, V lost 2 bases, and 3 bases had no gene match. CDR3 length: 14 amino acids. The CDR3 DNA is TGTGCCAGCAGTTTACGGGACAGAGCCTACGAGCAGTACTTC. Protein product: CASSLRDRAYEQYF.

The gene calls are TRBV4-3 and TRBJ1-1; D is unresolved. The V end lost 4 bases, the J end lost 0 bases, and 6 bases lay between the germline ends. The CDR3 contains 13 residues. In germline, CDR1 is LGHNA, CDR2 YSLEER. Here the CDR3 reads CASSRAVNTEAFF. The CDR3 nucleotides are TGCGCCAGCAGCCGGGCAGTGAACACTGAAGCTTTCTTT.

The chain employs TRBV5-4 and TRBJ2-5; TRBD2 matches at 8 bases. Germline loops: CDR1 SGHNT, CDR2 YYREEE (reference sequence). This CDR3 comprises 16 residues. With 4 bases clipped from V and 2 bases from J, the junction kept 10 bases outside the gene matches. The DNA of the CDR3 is TGTGCCAGCAGCCTACGTAGCGGGATCCCGCAAGAGACCCAGTACTTC. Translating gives CASSLRSGIPQETQYF.

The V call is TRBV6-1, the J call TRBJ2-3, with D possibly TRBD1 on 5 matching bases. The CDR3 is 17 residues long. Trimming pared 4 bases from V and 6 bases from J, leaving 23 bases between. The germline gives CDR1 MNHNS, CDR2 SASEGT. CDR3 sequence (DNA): TGTGCCAGCAGTGTAAATTCTGGGGCCCGACTGGGGGATACGCAGTATTTT. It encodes CASSVNSGARLGDTQYF.

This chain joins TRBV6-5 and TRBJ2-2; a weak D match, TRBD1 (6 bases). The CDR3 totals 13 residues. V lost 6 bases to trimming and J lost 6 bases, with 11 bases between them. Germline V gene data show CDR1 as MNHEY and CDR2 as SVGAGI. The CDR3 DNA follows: TGTGCCAGCAGATACCGACAGGCCGGGGAGCTGTTTTTT. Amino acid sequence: CASRYRQAGELFF.

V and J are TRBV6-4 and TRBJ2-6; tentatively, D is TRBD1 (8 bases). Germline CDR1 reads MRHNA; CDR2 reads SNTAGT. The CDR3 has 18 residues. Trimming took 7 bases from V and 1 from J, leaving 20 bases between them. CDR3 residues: CASKSTGEGGSGANVLTF. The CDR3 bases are TGTGCCAGCAAATCGACAGGGGAGGGGGGTTCTGGGGCCAACGTCCTGACTTTC.

This CDR3 reads CATSDPGGAAGYTF. The CDR3 nucleotides read TGTGCCACCAGTGATCCGGGAGGGGCAGCAGGCTACACCTTC. The V gene is TRBV24-1, the J gene TRBJ1-2, with D possibly matching TRBD1 (5 bases). The germline V and J ends were trimmed by 3 bases and 8 bases, with 15 bases remaining between them. The CDR3 runs 14 residues. CDR1 is KGHDR, CDR2 SFDVKD, per germline.